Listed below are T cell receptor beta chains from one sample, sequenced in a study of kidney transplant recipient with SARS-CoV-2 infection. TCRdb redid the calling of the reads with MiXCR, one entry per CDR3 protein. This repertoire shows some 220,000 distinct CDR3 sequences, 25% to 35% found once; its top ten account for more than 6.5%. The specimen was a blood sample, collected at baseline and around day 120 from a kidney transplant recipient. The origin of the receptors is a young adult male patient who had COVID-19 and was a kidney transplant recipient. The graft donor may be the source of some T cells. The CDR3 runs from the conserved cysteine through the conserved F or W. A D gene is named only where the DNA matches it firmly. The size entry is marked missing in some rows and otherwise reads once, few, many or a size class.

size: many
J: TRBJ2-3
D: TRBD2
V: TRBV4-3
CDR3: CASSQDPGRGGGDTQYF
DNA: TGCGCCAGCAGCCAAGATCCGGGACGGGGGGGCGGAGATACGCAGTATTTT

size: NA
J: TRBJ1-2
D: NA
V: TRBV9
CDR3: CASFLQYSGKTYGYTF
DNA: TGTGCCAGCTTTCTGCAGTACTCAGGAAAGACCTATGGCTACACCTTC

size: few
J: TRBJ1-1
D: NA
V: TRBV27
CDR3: CASSLETANTEAFF
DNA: TGTGCCAGCAGTTTGGAGACGGCGAACACTGAAGCTTTCTTT

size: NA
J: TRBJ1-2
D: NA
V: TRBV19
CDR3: CVSSRRLTNRKTYGYTF
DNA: TGTGTCAGTAGTAGGCGCCTGACAAATCGAAAGACCTATGGCTACACCTTC

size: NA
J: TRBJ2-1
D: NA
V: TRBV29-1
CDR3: CSVGILYNEQFF
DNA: TGCAGCGTCGGTATCCTATACAATGAGCAGTTCTTC

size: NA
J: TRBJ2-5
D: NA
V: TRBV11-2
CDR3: CASSSLTFVQETQCF
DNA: TGTGCCAGCAGCTCGCTAACATTTGTCCAAGAGACCCAGTGCTTC

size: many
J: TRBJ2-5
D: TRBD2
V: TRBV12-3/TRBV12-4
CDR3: CASSLGGGTSGVQETQYF
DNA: TGTGCCAGCAGTTTAGGGGGGGGGACTAGCGGGGTGCAAGAGACCCAGTACTTC

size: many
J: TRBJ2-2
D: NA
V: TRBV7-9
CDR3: CASSHPWNTGELFF
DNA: TGTGCCAGCAGCCACCCTTGGAACACCGGGGAGCTGTTTTTT

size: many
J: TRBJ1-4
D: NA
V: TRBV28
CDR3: CASSSAGTRDEKLFF
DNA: TGTGCCAGCAGTTCCGCCGGGACGCGGGATGAAAAACTGTTTTTT

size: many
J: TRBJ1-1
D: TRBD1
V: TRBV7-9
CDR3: CASSFGQGETEAFF
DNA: TGTGCCAGCAGCTTCGGACAGGGGGAAACTGAAGCTTTCTTT

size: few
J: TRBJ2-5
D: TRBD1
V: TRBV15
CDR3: CATSRDGTEEETQYF
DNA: TGTGCCACCAGCAGAGATGGGACAGAAGAAGAGACCCAGTACTTC

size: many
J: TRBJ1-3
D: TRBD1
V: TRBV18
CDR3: CASSPDRATGNTIYF
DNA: TGTGCCAGCTCTCCCGACAGGGCCACTGGAAACACCATATATTTT

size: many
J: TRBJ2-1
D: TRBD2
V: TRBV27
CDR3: CASTLGSGRAWNEQFF
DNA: TGTGCCAGCACCCTGGGTAGCGGGAGGGCCTGGAATGAGCAGTTCTTC

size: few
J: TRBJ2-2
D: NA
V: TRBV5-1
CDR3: CASSLLQGNTGELFF
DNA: TGCGCCAGCAGCTTGTTACAGGGAAACACCGGGGAGCTGTTTTTT

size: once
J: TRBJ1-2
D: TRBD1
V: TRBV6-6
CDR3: CAGRGEGAYDYTF
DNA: TGTGCCGGCAGGGGGGAGGGGGCCTATGACTACACCTTC

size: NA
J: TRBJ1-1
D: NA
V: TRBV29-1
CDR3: CSGYRVEDTGAFF
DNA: TGCAGCGGTTACAGGGTCGAGGACACCGGAGCTTTCTTT

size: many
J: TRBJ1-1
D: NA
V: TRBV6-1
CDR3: CASSGATSGRNTEAFF
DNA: TGTGCCAGCAGTGGTGCCACCAGCGGGAGGAACACTGAAGCTTTCTTT

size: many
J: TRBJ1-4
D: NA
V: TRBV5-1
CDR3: CASSLLGNEKLFF
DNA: TGCGCCAGCAGCTTGCTAGGAAATGAAAAACTGTTTTTT

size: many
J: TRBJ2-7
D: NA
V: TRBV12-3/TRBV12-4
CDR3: CASSFSWASYEQYF
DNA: TGTGCCAGCAGTTTTAGCTGGGCCTCCTACGAGCAGTACTTC

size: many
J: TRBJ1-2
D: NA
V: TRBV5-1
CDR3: CASFIQSVRKTYGYTF
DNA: TGCGCCAGCTTCATTCAATCGGTTCGAAAGACCTATGGCTACACCTTC

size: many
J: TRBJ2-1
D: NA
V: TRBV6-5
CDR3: CASSYRDVYNEQFF
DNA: TGTGCCAGCAGTTACCGGGACGTATACAATGAGCAGTTCTTC

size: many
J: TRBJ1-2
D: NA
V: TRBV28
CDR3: CASSTRTVGYTF
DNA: TGTGCCAGCAGTACCCGGACAGTAGGCTACACCTTC

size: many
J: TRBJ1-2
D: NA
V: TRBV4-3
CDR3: CASSELKGRRKTYGYTF
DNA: TGCGCCAGCAGCGAACTGAAAGGACGTCGAAAGACCTATGGCTACACCTTC

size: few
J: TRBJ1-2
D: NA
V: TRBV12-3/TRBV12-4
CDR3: CASSGDITNYGYTF
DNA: TGTGCCAGCAGTGGAGACATAACTAACTATGGCTACACCTTC

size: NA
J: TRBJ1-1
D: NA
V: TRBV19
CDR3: CASSVRVNTEAFF
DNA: TGTGCCAGTAGTGTACGTGTGAACACTGAAGCTTTCTTT

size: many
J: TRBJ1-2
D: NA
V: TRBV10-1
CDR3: CASSIKSRSRKTYGYTF
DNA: TGCGCCAGCAGTATTAAATCAAGATCGCGAAAGACCTATGGCTACACCTTC

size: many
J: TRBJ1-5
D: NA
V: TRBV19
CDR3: CASSIGGVRANQPQHF
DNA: TGTGCCAGTAGTATCGGAGGGGTGAGGGCCAATCAGCCCCAGCATTTT

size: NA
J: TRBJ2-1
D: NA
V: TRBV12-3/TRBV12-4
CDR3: CASSDNARPYNAQFF
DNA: TGTGCCAGCAGTGATAACGCTAGACCCTACAATGCGCAGTTCTTC

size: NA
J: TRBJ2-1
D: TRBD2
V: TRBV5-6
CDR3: CANSLLAGGTFNEQFF
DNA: TGTGCCAACAGCCTACTAGCGGGAGGAACTTTCAATGAGCAGTTCTTC

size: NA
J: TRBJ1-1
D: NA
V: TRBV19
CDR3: CASSPSQGLTEAFF
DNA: TGTGCCAGTAGTCCTTCACAGGGCCTCACTGAAGCTTTCTTT

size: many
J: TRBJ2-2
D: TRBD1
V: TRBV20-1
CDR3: CSAQDRGVTGELFF
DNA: TGCAGTGCCCAGGACAGGGGGGTCACCGGGGAGCTGTTTTTT

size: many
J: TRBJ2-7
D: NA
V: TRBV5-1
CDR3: CASSITGSEQYF
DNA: TGCGCCAGCAGCATAACAGGGTCCGAGCAGTACTTC

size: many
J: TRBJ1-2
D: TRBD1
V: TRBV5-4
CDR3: CASSLEGARGYTF
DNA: TGTGCCAGCAGCTTAGAGGGGGCGCGGGGCTACACCTTC

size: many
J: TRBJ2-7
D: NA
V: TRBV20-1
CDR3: CSADPGPEGAYEQYF
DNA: TGCAGTGCCGACCCGGGACCCGAGGGGGCCTACGAGCAGTACTTC

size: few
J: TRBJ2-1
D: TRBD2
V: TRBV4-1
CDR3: CASSQPAGGSGYNEQFF
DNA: TGCGCCAGCAGCCAACCGGCGGGAGGATCGGGTTACAATGAGCAGTTCTTC

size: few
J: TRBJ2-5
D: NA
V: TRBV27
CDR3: CASSAAGRRWTQYF
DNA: TGTGCCAGCAGCGCTGCGGGTCGAAGGTGGACCCAGTACTTC

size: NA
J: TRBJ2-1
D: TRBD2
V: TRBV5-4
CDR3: CASSSGLAAVLMLNGQFF
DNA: TGTGCCAGCAGCTCCGGACTAGCGGCCGTTCTAATGCTCAATGGGCAGTTCTTC

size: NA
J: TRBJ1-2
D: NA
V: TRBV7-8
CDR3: CASSKWSFTRKTYGYTF
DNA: TGTGCCAGCAGCAAGTGGTCGTTTACCCGAAAGACCTATGGCTACACCTTC

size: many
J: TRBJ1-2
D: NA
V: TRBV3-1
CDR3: CASSQLFTLRKTYGYTF
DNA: TGTGCCAGCAGCCAATTGTTCACCCTTCGAAAGACCTATGGCTACACCTTC

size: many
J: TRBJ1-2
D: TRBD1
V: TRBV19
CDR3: CASRDPGQGADTF
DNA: TGTGCCAGTAGAGACCCGGGACAGGGGGCAGACACCTTC

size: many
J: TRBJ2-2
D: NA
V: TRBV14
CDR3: CASSQIGRGGTGELFF
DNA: TGTGCCAGCAGCCAGATCGGGCGTGGGGGTACCGGGGAGCTGTTTTTT

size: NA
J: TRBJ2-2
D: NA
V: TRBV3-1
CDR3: CASSSRNPILGLTGELFF
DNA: TGTGCCAGCAGCAGCAGAAATCCCATTTTAGGCTTGACCGGGGAGCTGTTTTTT

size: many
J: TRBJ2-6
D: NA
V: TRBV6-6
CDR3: CASSYGWSSSGANVLTF
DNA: TGTGCCAGCAGTTACGGATGGTCCAGCTCCGGGGCCAACGTCCTGACTTTC

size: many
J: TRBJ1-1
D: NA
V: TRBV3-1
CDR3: CASSHSAPISIRTEAFF
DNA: TGTGCCAGCAGCCACAGTGCTCCCATTTCAATTCGCACTGAAGCTTTCTTT

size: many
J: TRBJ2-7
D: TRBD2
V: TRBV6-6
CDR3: CASSRTSGNYEQYF
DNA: TGTGCCAGCAGCCGGACTAGCGGCAACTACGAGCAGTACTTC

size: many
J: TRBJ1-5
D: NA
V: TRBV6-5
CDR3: CASSLEHYQPQHF
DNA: TGTGCCAGCAGCTTAGAGCACTATCAGCCCCAGCATTTT